These 8 T cell receptor beta chains share one sample of origin, sequenced in a study of T-cell memory formation after mild COVID-19 (dated by TCRdb to the early 2020s). The library relied on 5' RACE. Sequencing took place on an Illumina NovaSeq 6000. The public reads were quality trimmed at Q25 with fastp and then assembled into clones with MiXCR by TCRdb, keeping productive beta chains. Rows with a matching CDR3 protein are joined into one entry that keeps the most common DNA and genes. The sample records 250,000 to 400,000 distinct CDR3 sequences, more than 13% of which are singletons. Over 20% of the sample rests with the top ten. Input material: PBMCs or a T cell subset sorted from them (not recorded which). These receptors were taken from a man aged 18-30 years who had mild COVID-19 (a few samples of this study predate the infection). The sample titles of this study are shuffled in the database, so cell type and time point are left out; the donor was told from shared clones.

This clonotype came up many times. The rearrangement links TRBV10-3 to TRBJ2-3; 12 positions agree with TRBD2. CDR1 is ENHRY and CDR2 is SYGVKD in the germline V gene. V gave up 2 bases and J gave up 7 bases; unmatched junction bases: 4. The CDR3 spans 15 residues. CDR3 DNA sequence: TGTGCCATCAGTGAGCCTAGCGGGGGGGCCAATACGCAGTATTTT. This gives the protein CAISEPSGGANTQYF.

This clonotype was detected ten times or more. The chain links TRBV7-9 to TRBJ2-1; D not resolved. Germline values: CDR1 SEHNR, CDR2 FQNEAQ (reference sequence). The CDR3 runs 11 residues. V lost 4 bases and J lost 8, with 6 bases in between. CDR3 sequence (DNA): TGTGCCAGCAGCTCGAGCGATGAGCAGTTCTTC. Translating gives CASSSSDEQFF.

This clonotype occurred a few times. The chain joins TRBV29-1 to TRBJ2-1, with D hard to call. Deletions cut 7 bases from V and 0 bases from J, with 10 bases between. Germline V gives CDR1 SQVTM, CDR2 ANQGSEA. The CDR3 has 13 amino acids. In DNA form, the CDR3 reads TGCAGCGCAACGCCAGGCTCCTACAATGAGCAGTTCTTC. Its protein product is CSATPGSYNEQFF.

The rearrangement uses TRBV7-7 and TRBJ2-2, with a tentative D call TRBD1 (6 bases). Trimming cost V 5 bases and J 6 bases, with 22 bases left between them. Germline V gives CDR1 SSHAT, CDR2 FNYEAQ (reference sequence). This CDR3 contains 17 residues. This CDR3 is CASSLNPGQGLPGELFF. Written as DNA, the CDR3 is TGTGCCAGCAGCCTCAACCCGGGACAAGGGCTCCCCGGGGAGCTGTTTTTT.

The V call is TRBV12-3 or TRBV12-4, the J call TRBJ2-1, with 13 bases identical to TRBD2. After removal of 0 bases from V and 6 bases from J, the junction contained 5 bases not matched to a gene. The CDR3 spans 17 residues. The CDR3 region has the DNA TGTGCCAGCAGTTTAGCGCAGGGGACTAGCGGGGCCAATGAGCAGTTCTTC. Amino acids: CASSLAQGTSGANEQFF.

The chain has TRBV29-1 and TRBJ2-7; D might be TRBD2 (5 bases). There are 15 residues in the CDR3. V lost 5 bases and J 0 bases, leaving 17 bases between the germline ends. In germline, CDR1 is SQVTM, CDR2 ANQGSEA. The CDR3 DNA follows: TGCAGCGTTCGCCCCCGGAGGTCATCCTCCTACGAGCAGTACTTC. Protein sequence: CSVRPRRSSSYEQYF.

Only a few counts were recorded for this clonotype. The chain employs TRBV3-1 and TRBJ1-4, with 8 bases identical to TRBD1. CDR1 and CDR2 from the germline V gene are LGHDT and YNNKEL (reference sequence). CDR3 length: 14 amino acids. Trimming at V came to 8 bases and at J to 6 bases, leaving 8 bases not matched to a gene. The chain's CDR3 is CASQNRGEDEKLFF. Here the CDR3 DNA reads TGTGCCAGCCAAAACAGGGGGGAAGATGAAAAACTGTTTTTT.

This rearrangement joins TRBV24-1 to TRBJ2-2; 7 positions match TRBD1. The germline gives CDR1 KGHDR, CDR2 SFDVKD. With V trimmed by 3 bases and J by 5 bases, 5 bases remained unmatched. This CDR3 region has 15 residues. CDR3 coding DNA: TGTGCCACCAGTGATACCGGGACAGCGACCGGGGAGCTGTTTTTT. Translation gives CATSDTGTATGELFF.